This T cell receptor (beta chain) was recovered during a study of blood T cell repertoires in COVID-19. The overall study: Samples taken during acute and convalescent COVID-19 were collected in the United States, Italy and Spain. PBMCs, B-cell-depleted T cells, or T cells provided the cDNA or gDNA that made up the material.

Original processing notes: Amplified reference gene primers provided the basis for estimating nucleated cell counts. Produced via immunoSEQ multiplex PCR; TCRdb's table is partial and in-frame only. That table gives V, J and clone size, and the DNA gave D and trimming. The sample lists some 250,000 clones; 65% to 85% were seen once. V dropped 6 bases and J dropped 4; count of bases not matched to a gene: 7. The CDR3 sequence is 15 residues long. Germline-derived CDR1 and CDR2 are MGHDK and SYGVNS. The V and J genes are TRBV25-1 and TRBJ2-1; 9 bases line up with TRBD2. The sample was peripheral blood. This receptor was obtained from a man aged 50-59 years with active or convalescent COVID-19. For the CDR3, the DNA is TGTGCCAGCAGCCAAAGCGGGGGGCCGTACAATGAGCAGTTCTTC. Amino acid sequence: CASSQSGGPYNEQFF.